Listed below are T cell receptor beta chains from one sample, sequenced in a study of brain T cells in children with intractable seizures. Only in-frame clones appear in the TCRdb table, and some are missing; sequencing was by immunoSEQ multiplex PCR. The data show about 64,000 clones, about 96% seen once. The sequenced sample was peripheral blood, obtained at surgery. The origin of the receptors is a boy younger than two with focal cortical dysplasia and intractable seizures. Each CDR3 is given with its conserved first and last residue. The order of the fields is clone size, J gene, V gene, D gene, CDR3 protein, CDR3 DNA. A D gene is named only where the DNA matches it firmly. Expanded clones are given a class, and other clones once, few, many or no size at all.

NA | TRBJ1-2 | TRBV2 | NA | CATAQGLGTDGYTF | TGTGCCACCGCTCAGGGGTTGGGAACTGATGGCTACACCTTC
NA | TRBJ2-3 | TRBV5-1 | TRBD2 | CASSVLASTDTQYF | TGCGCCAGCAGCGTACTAGCGAGCACAGATACGCAGTATTTT
NA | TRBJ2-2 | TRBV4-1 | NA | CASSQDTHGEGGELFF | TGCGCCAGCAGCCAAGACACCCATGGGGAAGGAGGGGAGCTGTTTTTT
NA | TRBJ2-1 | TRBV4-3 | TRBD2 | CASSPQPKREYFIYNEQFF | TGCGCCAGCAGCCCACAGCCCAAGCGGGAGTATTTTATCTACAATGAGCAGTTCTTC
NA | TRBJ2-1 | TRBV3-1/TRBV3-2 | NA | CASSQDWSDWSSYNEQFF | TGTGCCAGCAGCCAAGATTGGAGTGACTGGAGCTCCTACAATGAGCAGTTCTTC
NA | TRBJ2-3 | TRBV10-3 | NA | CAITLTSSTDTQYF | TGTGCCATCACTTTAACTAGTAGCACAGATACGCAGTATTTT
NA | TRBJ2-7 | TRBV6-5 | NA | CASSYSGYNSYEQYF | TGTGCCAGCAGTTACTCGGGGTACAACTCCTACGAGCAGTACTTC
NA | TRBJ1-1 | TRBV7-8 | NA | CASSNTWGVEAFF | TGTGCCAGCAGCAATACGTGGGGGGTGGAAGCTTTCTTT
NA | TRBJ2-6 | TRBV28 | TRBD1 | CASSMGTGGLPGANVLTF | TGTGCCAGCAGTATGGGGACAGGGGGCTTACCTGGGGCCAACGTCCTGACTTTC
NA | TRBJ2-5 | TRBV28 | NA | CASSLWDMRGIETQYF | TGTGCCAGCAGTTTATGGGATATGAGGGGTATAGAGACCCAGTACTTC
NA | TRBJ1-5 | TRBV10-3 | NA | CAISDGNQPQHF | TGTGCCATCAGTGATGGCAATCAGCCCCAGCATTTT
NA | TRBJ2-6 | TRBV5-1 | NA | CASSSSRPSGANVLTF | TGCGCCAGCAGCTCCTCTCGGCCCTCTGGGGCCAACGTCCTGACTTTC
NA | TRBJ2-1 | TRBV4-3 | NA | CASSQDQLGGEGDEQFF | TGCGCCAGCAGCCAAGATCAGTTGGGTGGGGAGGGGGATGAGCAGTTCTTC
NA | TRBJ1-1 | TRBV18 | NA | CASSPLGTVNTEAFF | TGTGCCAGCTCACCCCTCGGGACTGTGAACACTGAAGCTTTCTTT
once | TRBJ1-6 | TRBV19 | TRBD1 | CASSRDRGESPLHF | TGTGCCAGTAGTAGGGACAGGGGAGAATCACCCCTCCACTTT
NA | TRBJ2-7 | TRBV27 | TRBD1 | CASSGSDRGHEQYF | TGTGCCAGCAGCGGATCGGACAGGGGCCACGAGCAGTACTTC
once | TRBJ2-6 | TRBV9 | NA | CASSARWGTAGANVLTF | TGTGCCAGCAGCGCCCGATGGGGCACCGCTGGGGCCAACGTCCTGACTTTC
NA | TRBJ2-5 | TRBV20-1 | NA | CSARWETQYF | TGCAGTGCTAGATGGGAGACCCAGTACTTC
NA | TRBJ2-3 | TRBV19 | TRBD2 | CASSIGASGGGTDTQYF | TGTGCCAGTAGTATAGGGGCTTCGGGGGGAGGCACAGATACGCAGTATTTT
NA | TRBJ1-1 | TRBV18 | TRBD1 | CASSQREDRVDEAFF | TGTGCCAGCTCCCAGCGGGAGGACAGGGTAGATGAAGCTTTCTTT
NA | TRBJ1-1 | TRBV7-2 | NA | CASSWAGTSNTEAFF | TGTGCCAGCAGCTGGGCCGGGACGTCGAACACTGAAGCTTTCTTT
NA | TRBJ1-6 | TRBV12-3/TRBV12-4 | NA | CASSLGGYLHF | TGTGCCAGCAGTTTAGGTGGGTACCTCCACTTT
once | TRBJ2-1 | TRBV11-3 | NA | CASSLVSLGGNNEQFF | TGTGCCAGCAGCTTAGTCTCCCTTGGGGGGAACAATGAGCAGTTCTTC
NA | TRBJ2-6 | TRBV5-1 | NA | CASSLGGAGANVLTF | TGCGCCAGCAGCTTAGGGGGGGCTGGGGCCAACGTCCTGACTTTC
NA | TRBJ2-5 | TRBV19 | NA | CASSEGYQETQYF | TGTGCCAGTAGTGAGGGGTACCAAGAGACCCAGTACTTC
NA | TRBJ1-6 | TRBV19 | NA | CASSTTPRGDSPLHF | TGTGCCAGTAGTACTACCCCAAGGGGGGATTCACCCCTCCACTTT
NA | TRBJ1-3 | TRBV4-3 | TRBD1 | CASSQDDRGVVNTIYF | TGCGCCAGCAGCCAAGATGACAGGGGAGTAGTAAACACCATATATTTT
NA | TRBJ1-1 | TRBV10-3 | NA | CAISTGDTEAFF | TGTGCCATCAGTACAGGAGACACTGAAGCTTTCTTT
NA | TRBJ2-6 | TRBV19 | NA | CASSITGAEGANVLTF | TGTGCCAGTAGTATTACGGGGGCGGAAGGGGCCAACGTCCTGACTTTC
NA | TRBJ2-1 | TRBV24-1 | TRBD2 | CATSESGLAGVTYNEQFF | TGTGCCACCAGTGAATCGGGACTAGCGGGAGTCACCTACAATGAGCAGTTCTTC
NA | TRBJ2-3 | TRBV28 | TRBD2 | CASSFWRERRTDTQYF | TGTGCCAGCAGTTTTTGGCGGGAGAGACGCACAGATACGCAGTATTTT
NA | TRBJ1-1 | TRBV5-4 | NA | CASSLTRRQDEAFF | TGTGCCAGCAGCTTGACAAGACGACAGGATGAAGCTTTCTTT
NA | TRBJ1-6 | TRBV4-2 | TRBD1 | CASSQAQGDNSPLHF | TGTGCCAGCAGCCAGGCGCAGGGGGATAATTCACCCCTCCACTTT
NA | TRBJ2-7 | TRBV2 | TRBD2 | CASNSGGVGYEQYF | TGTGCCAGCAATAGCGGGGGGGTAGGGTACGAGCAGTACTTC
NA | TRBJ1-4 | TRBV28 | TRBD1 | CASSVQGVTEKLFF | TGTGCCAGCAGTGTACAGGGGGTTACTGAAAAACTGTTTTTT
NA | TRBJ2-5 | TRBV20-1 | NA | CSARTGETQYF | TGCAGTGCTCGAACTGGAGAGACCCAGTACTTC
NA | TRBJ1-2 | TRBV18 | NA | CASSPRLPTEAYGYTF | TGTGCCAGCTCACCACGGCTCCCAACAGAAGCTTATGGCTACACCTTC
NA | TRBJ1-1 | TRBV25-1 | NA | CASSELGNGAFF | TGTGCCAGCAGTGAATTAGGGAATGGAGCTTTCTTT
NA | TRBJ2-7 | TRBV24-1 | NA | CATSVTVYEQYF | TGTGCCACCAGTGTAACGGTATACGAGCAGTACTTC
few | TRBJ2-7 | TRBV7-9 | TRBD1 | CASSPNPGTGSEEQYF | TGTGCCAGCAGCCCCAACCCCGGGACAGGGTCAGAAGAGCAGTACTTC
NA | TRBJ2-3 | TRBV24-1 | TRBD1 | CATSDRGQGKSRATDTQYF | TGTGCCACCAGTGACCGAGGACAGGGGAAGAGTCGGGCCACAGATACGCAGTATTTT
NA | TRBJ1-3 | TRBV10-3 | TRBD1 | CAIRDREGNTIYF | TGTGCCATCAGGGACAGGGAGGGAAACACCATATATTTT
once | TRBJ2-1 | TRBV13 | TRBD1 | CASTLTGTDNEQFF | TGTGCCAGCACTCTTACCGGGACAGACAATGAGCAGTTCTTC
NA | TRBJ2-1 | TRBV7-3 | TRBD2 | CASSQLAGTYNEQFF | TGTGCCAGCAGCCAACTAGCGGGCACCTACAATGAGCAGTTCTTC
NA | TRBJ2-3 | TRBV27 | TRBD1 | CASSFRTGFVTQYF | TGTGCCAGCAGTTTTCGGACAGGGTTTGTTACGCAGTATTTT
NA | TRBJ2-3 | TRBV25-1 | TRBD2 | CASSGDFTDTQYF | TGTGCCTCGAGCGGGGATTTCACAGATACGCAGTATTTT
NA | TRBJ1-6 | TRBV18 | TRBD1 | CASSPARQGYNSPLHF | TGTGCCAGCTCACCTGCCCGACAGGGTTATAATTCACCCCTCCACTTT
NA | TRBJ2-7 | TRBV7-2 | TRBD2 | CASSQSGGAYEQYF | TGTGCCAGCAGCCAGAGCGGGGGGGCTTACGAGCAGTACTTC
NA | TRBJ2-7 | TRBV18 | TRBD1 | CASSQGAQNEQYF | TGTGCCAGCTCACAGGGGGCGCAAAATGAGCAGTACTTC
NA | TRBJ1-4 | TRBV11-2 | NA | CASSLGPPTALNEKLFF | TGTGCCAGCAGCTTAGGCCCCCCGACAGCCCTAAATGAAAAACTGTTTTTT
NA | TRBJ1-6 | TRBV19 | NA | CASSPPDSPGPLHF | TGTGCCAGTAGTCCCCCGGACTCCCCCGGGCCCCTCCACTTT
NA | TRBJ2-7 | TRBV11-3 | TRBD2 | CASSLGTSGTDEQYF | TGTGCCAGCAGCTTAGGGACTAGCGGGACAGACGAGCAGTACTTC
NA | TRBJ1-1 | TRBV7-9 | TRBD1 | CASSLLTGTVSGTEAFF | TGTGCCAGCAGCTTATTGACAGGGACGGTCTCTGGGACTGAAGCTTTCTTT
NA | TRBJ2-7 | TRBV7-2 | TRBD2 | CASSLWAPLADSYEQYF | TGTGCCAGCAGCTTATGGGCCCCACTAGCGGACTCCTACGAGCAGTACTTC
NA | TRBJ2-3 | TRBV20-1 | TRBD2 | CSAQTSGSPYF | TGCAGTGCTCAGACTAGCGGGTCTCCGTATTTT
once | TRBJ2-3 | TRBV7-3 | TRBD2 | CASSLNAGGTDTQYF | TGTGCCAGCAGCTTAAATGCGGGAGGTACAGATACGCAGTATTTT
NA | TRBJ2-1 | TRBV5-1 | NA | CASSLDTIYNEQFF | TGCGCCAGCAGCTTGGACACTATTTACAATGAGCAGTTCTTC
NA | TRBJ2-7 | TRBV3-1/TRBV3-2 | NA | CASSQVNYEQYF | TGTGCCAGCAGCCAAGTAAACTACGAGCAGTACTTC
NA | TRBJ2-5 | TRBV20-1 | NA | CSASPGTQYF | TGCAGTGCTTCTCCAGGGACCCAGTACTTC
NA | TRBJ2-7 | TRBV27 | TRBD1 | CASSSPGQGTEEQYF | TGTGCCAGCAGTTCACCGGGACAGGGAACGGAAGAGCAGTACTTC